Each of the 20 T cell receptor beta chains below was sequenced from the same sample in a study of type 1 regulatory T cells (dated by TCRdb to the early 2020s). Their cognate antigens are unknown. Sequencing took place on an Illumina MiSeq. TCRdb reanalyzed the raw reads on its own, using fastp at Q25 for trimming and MiXCR for clone calling, and kept in-frame beta chains. Rows are unified per CDR3 protein, each entry keeping the most common DNA and genes. This sample comprises tens of thousands of distinct CDR3 sequences, 62% of them detected only once. The ten largest account for approximately 1.8% of the sample. The sample was cultured non-Tr1 T cells, either the whole culture or a sorted T cell fraction (not recorded which). The cell subset or site label, as the study defines it: non-Tr1 population from the T-allo10 product. Every receptor here comes from a human donor in good health.

This clonotype was seen only a few times. The chain links TRBV6-5 to TRBJ1-2; D perhaps matches TRBD1 (6 bases). Looked up from germline, CDR1 is MNHEY and CDR2 is SVGAGI. CDR3 size: 14 residues. The V end was cut by 6 bases, the J end by 2 bases, with 13 bases between. In DNA, the CDR3 is TGTGCCAGCAGACATCCCACAGGGAACTATGGCTACACCTTC. This translates into CASRHPTGNYGYTF.

In its sample, this clonotype was seen a few times. This chain connects TRBV7-2 to TRBJ2-1; TRBD2 aligns across 8 bases. In germline, CDR1 is SGHTA, CDR2 FQGNSA. Trimming took 4 bases from V and 9 from J; bases not matched to a gene: 8. This CDR3 is built from 14 residues. The CDR3 reads CASSSLAGRGEQFF. CDR3 coding DNA: TGTGCCAGCAGCTCCTTAGCGGGAAGGGGTGAGCAGTTCTTC.

The chain joins TRBV25-1 to TRBJ2-3; 7 nucleotides agree with TRBD1. CDR3 length: 15 residues. V was clipped by 3 bases and J by 7 bases; unmatched bases: 10. Germline values: CDR1 MGHDK, CDR2 SYGVNS. The CDR3 nucleotides are TGTGCCAGCAGTGAGCCTGGACAGGCAGAACATACGCAGTATTTT. Amino acids: CASSEPGQAEHTQYF.

V usage is TRBV11-2 and J usage is TRBJ2-3; the D gene is possibly TRBD2 (5 bases). CDR3 length equals 14 residues. Germline assignment: CDR1 SGHAT and CDR2 FQNNGV. V lost 6 bases and J 9 bases, leaving 19 bases between the germline ends. The CDR3 sequence: CASRTTLDFLTQYF. The CDR3, as DNA: TGTGCCAGCAGGACGACACTAGACTTCCTGACGCAGTATTTT. The complete variable domain, with remaining parts taken from reference TRBV11-2 and TRBJ2-3, reads EAGVAQSPRYKIIEKRQSVAFWCNPISGHATLYWYQQILGQGPKLLIQFQNNGVVDDSQLPKDRFSAERLKGVDSTLKIQPAKLEDSAVYLCASRTTLDFLTQYFGPGTRLTVL.

This clonotype was detected once. The chain employs TRBV20-1 and TRBJ2-4, with D uncertain. Germline values: CDR1 DFQATT, CDR2 SNEGSKA (reference sequence). V lost 3 bases and J lost 0, with 12 bases in between. This CDR3 contains 15 residues. CDR3 DNA: TGCAGTGCTAGCCGCCGTGTGCTAGCCAAAAACATTCAGTACTTC. It encodes CSASRRVLAKNIQYF.

This clonotype was recorded a few times. The chain recombines TRBV5-1 with TRBJ1-1; 7 nucleotides line up with TRBD1. V gave up 4 bases and J gave up 0 bases; unmatched junction bases: 6. The CDR3 has 15 amino acids. Germline CDR1 SGHRS, CDR2 YFSETQ. This chain's CDR3 is CASSPTTGMNTEAFF. CDR3 in DNA: TGCGCCAGCAGCCCCACGACAGGGATGAACACTGAAGCTTTCTTT.

Regarding this clonotype: The CDR3 carries no conserved terminal phenylalanine or tryptophan, so it likely arises from a read error. V usage is TRBV28 and J usage is TRBJ1-1; unclear D gene. V was shortened by 3 bases and J by 1 base, with 18 bases between the two germline ends. Germline CDR1 MDHEN, CDR2 SYDVKM. This CDR3 is built from 17 residues. Written as DNA, the CDR3 is TGTGCCAGCAGTTTCCTAAGGTTACCCGGGAAGAACACTGAAGCTTTCCTT. Protein: CASSFLRLPGKNTEAFL.

The V gene is TRBV7-6, the J gene TRBJ1-1, with no clear D. CDR1 is SGHVS and CDR2 is FNYEAQ in the germline V gene. The CDR3 has 14 residues. The germline V and J ends were trimmed by 0 bases and 2 bases, with 7 bases remaining between them. The CDR3 DNA follows: TGTGCCAGCAGCTTAGCAGGGTTTAACACTGAAGCTTTCTTT. As protein: CASSLAGFNTEAFF.

The CDR3 region is CASSELAGRVDNEQFF. CDR3 coding DNA: TGTGCCAGCAGTGAGCTAGCGGGACGGGTTGACAATGAGCAGTTCTTC. V is TRBV2 and J is TRBJ2-1; TRBD2 agrees at 9 bases. The CDR3 spans 16 residues. J gave up 5 bases and V 3 bases, and 8 bases lay outside the gene matches. Germline assignment: CDR1 SNHLY and CDR2 FYNNEI.

The chain employs TRBV9 and TRBJ2-3, with 9 nucleotides matching TRBD2. J lost 1 base, V lost 2 bases, and 2 bases had no gene match. This CDR3 is built from 15 residues. The V gene's germline CDR1 is SGDLS and CDR2 YYNGEE. CDR3 protein: CASSVWTSGTDTQYF. CDR3 coding DNA: TGTGCCAGCAGCGTCTGGACTAGCGGCACAGATACGCAGTATTTT.

The chain has TRBV7-2 and TRBJ1-2, with D perhaps TRBD1 (5 bases). Germline CDR1 is SGHTA and CDR2 is FQGNSA. The CDR3 totals 11 residues. V lost 5 bases, J lost 6 bases, and 7 bases lay in between. CDR3 sequence: CASSPRDGYTF. CDR3 coding DNA: TGTGCCAGCAGCCCCAGGGATGGCTACACCTTC.

The chain has TRBV5-1 and TRBJ1-6; 10 nucleotides match TRBD1. This CDR3 has 15 residues. Trimming at V came to 3 bases and at J to 10 bases, leaving 7 bases not matched to a gene. Germline loops: CDR1 SGHRS, CDR2 YFSETQ. Here the CDR3 DNA reads TGCGCCAGCAGCTGGAGGGACAGGGGTAAATCACCCCTCCACTTT. Translated, it gives CASSWRDRGKSPLHF.

This chain uses TRBV27 with TRBJ1-2, with a tentative D call TRBD1 (5 bases). The germline V gene encodes CDR1 MNHEY and CDR2 SMNVEV (reference sequence). Trimming removed 6 bases from V and 6 bases from J, with 17 bases in between. This CDR3 region has 14 residues. CDR3 in DNA: TGTGCCAGCAGCGGGGGGGGGGACGGAGATGGCTACACCTTC. Amino acids: CASSGGGDGDGYTF.

This sequence joins TRBV29-1 and TRBJ2-6; D is ambiguous. V lost 4 bases, J lost 3 bases, and 7 bases lay in between. The length of the CDR3 is 13 residues. From germline, CDR1 is SQVTM and CDR2 ANQGSEA. For the CDR3, the DNA is TGCAGCGTTGGGGGATTTGGGGCCAACGTCCTGACTTTC. As protein: CSVGGFGANVLTF.

This chain joins TRBV10-3 and TRBJ2-7; 10 bases agree with TRBD1. CDR1 ENHRY and CDR2 SYGVKD come from the germline V gene. The CDR3 is 16 amino acids. The junction had 14 bases not matched to a gene; V was cut back by 8 bases and J by 4 bases. For the CDR3, the DNA is TGTGCCATCGGTTTGCTCCCGGGACAGGGGTTATACGAGCAGTACTTC. Translation: CAIGLLPGQGLYEQYF.

This clonotype has more than one count but fewer than ten. The V and J genes are TRBV3-1 and TRBJ2-7; 8 bases are shared with TRBD2. V shed 0 bases and J 7 bases; nucleotides not matched to a gene: 11. This CDR3 contains 16 residues. The germline V gene encodes CDR1 LGHDT and CDR2 YNNKEL (reference sequence). CDR3: CASSQDTGRVNREQYF. The CDR3 DNA follows: TGTGCCAGCAGCCAAGATACCGGGAGGGTAAATCGGGAGCAGTACTTC.

The chain carries TRBV7-8 and TRBJ1-5; a weak D match, TRBD1 (6 bases). The CDR3 has 15 residues. V dropped 1 base and J dropped 6 bases, with 13 bases sitting between them. CDR1 is SGHVS, CDR2 FQNEAQ, per germline. Written as DNA, the CDR3 is TGTGCCAGCAGCTTAGAGGGGGGGGCGATTCAGCCCCAGCATTTT. This encodes CASSLEGGAIQPQHF.

The rearrangement links TRBV28 to TRBJ2-2; 11 bases map to TRBD2. Trimming removed 5 bases from V and 4 bases from J; junction bases left unmatched: 6. The CDR3 contains 16 residues. The germline V gene encodes CDR1 MDHEN and CDR2 SYDVKM. Here the CDR3 DNA reads TGTGCCAGCAGTCAAACTAGCGGGAGTGGCACCGGGGAGCTGTTTTTT. The encoded protein is CASSQTSGSGTGELFF.

V and J are TRBV6-5 and TRBJ2-6, with 10 bases identical to TRBD1. Looked up from germline, CDR1 is MNHEY and CDR2 is SVGAGI. V shed 4 bases, J shed 2 bases, and the junction held 11 bases outside the gene matches. The CDR3 totals 19 residues. This chain's CDR3 is CASSSGSTGGVTGANVLTF. CDR3 DNA: TGTGCCAGCAGTTCCGGTTCGACAGGGGGCGTGACTGGGGCCAACGTCCTGACTTTC.

The chain has TRBV24-1 and TRBJ2-1; maybe TRBD1 (6 bases). The CDR3 runs 16 residues. Germline lookup yields CDR1 KGHDR and CDR2 SFDVKD. V was shortened by 3 bases and J by 6 bases, with 17 bases between the two germline ends. In nucleotides, the CDR3 is TGTGCCACCAGTGATCAAAACAGGGTATTCGGCAATGAGCAGTTCTTC. Residues: CATSDQNRVFGNEQFF.